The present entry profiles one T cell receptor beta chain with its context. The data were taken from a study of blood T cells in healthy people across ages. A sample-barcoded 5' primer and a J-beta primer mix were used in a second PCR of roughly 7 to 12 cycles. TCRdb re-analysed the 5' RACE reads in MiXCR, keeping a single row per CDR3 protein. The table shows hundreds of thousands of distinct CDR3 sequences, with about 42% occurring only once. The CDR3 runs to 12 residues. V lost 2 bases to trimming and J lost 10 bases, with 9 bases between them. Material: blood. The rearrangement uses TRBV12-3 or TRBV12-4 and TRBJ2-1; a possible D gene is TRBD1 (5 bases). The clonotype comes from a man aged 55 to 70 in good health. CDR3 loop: CASSLKGYEQFF. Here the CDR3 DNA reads TGTGCCAGCAGTTTAAAGGGGTACGAGCAGTTCTTC.